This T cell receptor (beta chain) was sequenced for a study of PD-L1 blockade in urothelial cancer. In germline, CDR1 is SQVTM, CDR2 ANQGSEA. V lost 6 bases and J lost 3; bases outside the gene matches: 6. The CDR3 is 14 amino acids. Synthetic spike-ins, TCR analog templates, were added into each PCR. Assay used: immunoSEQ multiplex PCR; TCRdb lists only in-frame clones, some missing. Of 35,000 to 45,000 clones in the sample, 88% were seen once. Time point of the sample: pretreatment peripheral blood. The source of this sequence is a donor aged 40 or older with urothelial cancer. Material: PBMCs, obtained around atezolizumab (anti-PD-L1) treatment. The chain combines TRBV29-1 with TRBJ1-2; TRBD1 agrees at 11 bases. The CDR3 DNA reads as TGCAGCGTCCGGACAGGGGGCGCTTACTATGGCTACACCTTC. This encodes CSVRTGGAYYGYTF.